The 4 T cell receptor beta chains below were found in one sample sequenced in a study of T cells in Graves' hyperthyroidism and ophthalmopathy. Researchers amplified the TCR beta CDR3 regions from RNA transcripts. Initially, a first-round RT-PCR of the TCR CDR3 employed the HTBI primer set. TCRdb called the multiplex PCR reads again in MiXCR, with one record for every CDR3 protein. Among more than 550,000 distinct CDR3 sequences listed, around a sixth were seen once. The material sequenced was blood. Receptors were obtained from a man aged 45-60 years with Graves' hyperthyroidism.

This clonotype was counted at least ten times. The rearrangement links TRBV28 to TRBJ1-2, with 11 bases fitting TRBD1. The trim removed 5 bases at V and 6 bases at J, leaving 14 bases unmatched. Germline CDR1 reads MDHEN; CDR2 reads SYDVKM. This CDR3 has 17 amino acids. CDR3 residues: CASSTTGTGGLLDGYTF. The CDR3 nucleotides are TGTGCCAGCAGTACCACCGGGACAGGGGGTTTATTGGATGGCTACACCTTC.

V gene TRBV6-1 combines with J gene TRBJ1-1; TRBD1 agrees at 9 bases. There are 15 residues in the CDR3. Losses at the gene ends were 6 bases for V and 4 bases for J; bases not matched to a gene: 9. Germline CDR1 and CDR2: MNHNS and SASEGT. As DNA, the CDR3 is TGTGCCAGCAGGGGAACAGGGGGCGCGAGCACTGAAGCTTTCTTT. It encodes CASRGTGGASTEAFF.

In this sample, this clonotype turned up many times. The chain couples TRBV28 to TRBJ2-7; 11 bases map to TRBD2. The CDR3 consists of 16 residues. Trimming at V came to 4 bases and at J to 0 bases, leaving 5 bases not matched to a gene. Germline CDR1 reads MDHEN; CDR2 reads SYDVKM. Here the CDR3 DNA reads TGTGCCAGCAGTTCCGCGACTAGCGGGACCTCCTACGAGCAGTACTTC. Protein: CASSSATSGTSYEQYF.

This clonotype showed up many times. The chain uses TRBV18 and TRBJ1-6; 8 bases are a match to TRBD1. Germline V gene data show CDR1 as KGHSH and CDR2 as LQKENI. This CDR3 region has 14 residues. V lost 3 bases to trimming and J lost 10 bases; unmatched junction nucleotides: 5. This CDR3 reads CASSPDRGDSPLHF. The CDR3 DNA follows: TGTGCCAGCTCACCCGACAGGGGTGACTCACCCCTCCACTTT.